This TCR beta chain was recorded in a study of regulatory dendritic cells for organ transplantation. Whole-study context: Day 6 dendritic cell cultures were stimulated with LPS.

Sorted T cells were CFSE-labeled and cultured four to five days with allogeneic regulatory or mature dendritic cells at 1:10. A word on this clone: The antigen remains undetermined.

CDR1 and CDR2 from the germline V gene are SGHAT and FQNNGV. V lost 6 bases and J lost 2, with 17 bases in between. The CDR3 covers 15 residues. Using immunoSEQ multiplex PCR, the repertoire was profiled, and TCRdb retains in-frame clones only, with some absent. Of 9,500 to 12,000 clones in the sample, 85% to 90% were seen once. Study outcomes and limitations: Memory CD8+ T cells were the most oligoclonal; naive cells were highly diverse.

The source is a human donor in good health. The sequencing sample was made of naive CD8+ T cells from blood cultured with dendritic cells. As to subset: CD45RA+ naive T cells. This chain joins TRBV11-2 and TRBJ2-7; D gene ambiguous. The CDR3 here is CASSPDSWRTYEQYF. CDR3 DNA: TGTGCCAGCAGTCCCGATAGCTGGCGAACCTACGAGCAGTACTTC.